The sequence of this T cell receptor (beta chain) was determined in a study of cytomegalovirus exposure and HLA in healthy donors. Study as a whole: Approximately 85 million unique TCRs from HLA-typed donors were held in an early data release.

Findings of the study overall: No immune exposure information besides CMV serostatus was available. Sequencing likely generated an artifact that appeared as a cluster of highly shared sequence variants.

Germline CDR1 and CDR2: SGHRS and YFSETQ. The CDR3 loop spans 16 amino acids. Trimming took 3 bases from V and 4 from J; bases not matched to a gene: 8. As concerns this clone: Antigen specificity is unknown.

The primer mix had 60 Vbeta and 13 Jbeta primers. The data were produced by immunoSEQ multiplex PCR, yet TCRdb's version contains in-frame clones alone and is incomplete. The sample has about 110,000 clones, 55% to 75% seen once. The gene calls are TRBV5-1 and TRBJ2-3, with 10 bases that match TRBD2. This clonotype originated in a woman between 40 and 55 years old in good health and CMV-seropositive. Sequencing was performed on PBMCs. The CDR3: CASSSTSGVWADTQYF. The CDR3 DNA is TGCGCCAGCAGCTCCACTAGCGGGGTATGGGCAGATACGCAGTATTTT.